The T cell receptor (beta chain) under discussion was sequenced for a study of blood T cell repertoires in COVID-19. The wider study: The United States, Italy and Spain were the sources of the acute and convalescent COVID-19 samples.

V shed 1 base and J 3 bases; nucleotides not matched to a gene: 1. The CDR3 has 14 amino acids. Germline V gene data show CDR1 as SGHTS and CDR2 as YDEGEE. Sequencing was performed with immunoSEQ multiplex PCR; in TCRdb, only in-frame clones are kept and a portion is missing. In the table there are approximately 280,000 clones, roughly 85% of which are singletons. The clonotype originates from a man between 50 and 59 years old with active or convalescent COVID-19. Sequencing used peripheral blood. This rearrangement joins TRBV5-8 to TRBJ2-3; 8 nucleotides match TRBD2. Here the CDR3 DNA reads TGTGCCAGCAGCTTGAGCGGGAGTACAGATACGCAGTATTTT. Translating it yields CASSLSGSTDTQYF.